Each of the 20 T cell receptor beta chains below was sequenced from the same sample in a study of response to subunit inactivated influenza vaccine. TCRdb analysed the RT-PCR reads with MiXCR anew, one entry per CDR3 protein. The sample yields 600,000 to 850,000 distinct CDR3 sequences, 13% to 15% seen once. The material sequenced was PBMCs from blood, taken around 15 days before vaccination. The receptor set was obtained from a man aged 50 or older who received an inactivated influenza vaccine.

This clonotype was detected a few times. The V call is TRBV6-5, the J call TRBJ2-5; TRBD1 or TRBD2 may be the D gene (6 bases each). Germline-derived CDR1 and CDR2 are MNHEY and SVGAGI. The CDR3 is 13 amino acids. V was shortened by 6 bases and J by 5 bases, with 13 bases between the two germline ends. The chain's CDR3 is CASRLGGHETQYF. Here the CDR3 DNA reads TGTGCCAGCAGACTCGGGGGCCACGAGACCCAGTACTTC.

This clonotype came up a few times. The gene calls are TRBV12-3 or TRBV12-4 and TRBJ2-1; TRBD1 aligns across 9 bases. The V segment lost 3 bases and the J segment 6 bases; nucleotides outside the gene matches: 12. This CDR3 is built from 17 residues. This CDR3 is CASSFFTGTGPRNEQFF. CDR3 nucleotide sequence: TGTGCCAGCAGTTTCTTTACCGGGACAGGGCCCCGCAATGAGCAGTTCTTC.

This clonotype was counted a few times. The CDR3 DNA sequence: TGCGCCAGCAGCGCGGAGACTAGCGGGTCTAGCACAGATACGCAGTATTTT. Its translation is CASSAETSGSSTDTQYF. The rearrangement uses TRBV5-1 and TRBJ2-3, with TRBD2 identical over 10 bases. This CDR3 contains 17 residues. Trimming cost V 4 bases and J 0 bases; bases outside gene matches: 8. Germline assignment: CDR1 SGHRS and CDR2 YFSETQ.

This chain uses TRBV13 with TRBJ2-1; the match to TRBD2 covers 8 bases. The CDR3 loop spans 16 amino acids. The junction had 13 bases not matched to a gene; V was cut back by 4 bases and J by 8 bases. Germline V lookup: CDR1 PRHDT, CDR2 FYEKMQ (reference sequence). In DNA form, the CDR3 reads TGTGCCAGCAGCTCCCAGGGTAGCGGGGCCGGGGATGAGCAGTTCTTC. Translated: CASSSQGSGAGDEQFF.

The chain combines TRBV4-2 with TRBJ2-2; D remains unclear. Germline values: CDR1 LGHNA, CDR2 YNFKEQ. The CDR3 sequence is 16 residues long. V lost 0 bases, J lost 4 bases, and 12 bases lay in between. In nucleotides, the CDR3 is TGTGCCAGCAGCCAAGATGTCACCGTCGGCACCGGGGAGCTGTTTTTT. This codes for CASSQDVTVGTGELFF.

This clonotype was seen more than once but under ten times. This CDR3 is CASGLSSSVNSYGYTF. The CDR3 DNA reads as TGTGCTAGTGGTTTGTCATCCTCGGTTAATTCTTATGGCTACACCTTC. This chain links TRBV12-5 with TRBJ1-2; D remains ambiguous. Germline V CDR1 and CDR2: LGHNT, FRNRAP. V was cut by 2 bases and J by 5 bases, with 18 bases left in between. This CDR3 has 16 residues.

This clonotype was counted ten times or more. The CDR3 sequence is CASSSRDDNIQYF. The DNA of the CDR3 is TGTGCCAGCAGCTCCCGGGACGATAACATTCAGTACTTC. V gene TRBV5-5 combines with J gene TRBJ2-4, with D possibly called TRBD1 or TRBD2 (5 bases each). V was pared by 3 bases and J by 7 bases, with 11 bases between. The CDR3 runs to 13 residues. Germline values: CDR1 SGHKS, CDR2 YYEKEE (reference sequence).

V is TRBV4-1 and J is TRBJ1-6, with D unclear. V lost 0 bases to trimming and J lost 9 bases, with 18 bases between them. The CDR3 totals 17 residues. The germline CDR1 and CDR2 sequences are MGHRA and YSYEKL. CDR3 residues: CASSQDFRSPTGSPLHF. CDR3 nucleotide sequence: TGCGCCAGCAGCCAAGATTTCCGTTCCCCAACCGGTTCACCCCTCCACTTT.

The gene calls are TRBV15 and TRBJ2-1, with 8 bases fitting TRBD2. Losses at the gene ends were 5 bases for V and 2 bases for J; bases not matched to a gene: 11. Germline CDR1 is LNHNV and CDR2 is YYDKDF (reference sequence). The length of the CDR3 is 17 residues. The CDR3 DNA reads TGTGCCACCAGCGGTTGGCTAGCGGGTGCCACCTACAATGAGCAGTTCTTC. Its translation: CATSGWLAGATYNEQFF.

The table lists this clonotype with a few counts. This chain uses TRBV12-3 or TRBV12-4 with TRBJ1-2, with unresolved D. The CDR3 is 13 residues long. V lost 5 bases and J 0 bases, leaving 7 bases between the germline ends. CDR3 in DNA: TGTGCCAGCAGTGGGAGAACTAACTATGGCTACACCTTC. This translates into CASSGRTNYGYTF.

This clonotype came up many times. The CDR3 spells CASSQDSTVPLNEQYF. The CDR3 bases are TGCGCCAGCAGCCAAGATTCGACAGTTCCCCTTAACGAGCAGTACTTC. This chain connects TRBV4-3 to TRBJ2-7, with D possibly being TRBD1 (5 bases). V was trimmed by 0 bases and J by 5 bases, leaving 17 bases between them. The CDR3 loop spans 16 amino acids. Germline CDR1 and CDR2: LGHNA and YSLEER.

The chain carries TRBV10-3 and TRBJ1-2; D is undetermined. The CDR3 spans 16 residues. Between the trimmed V and J ends, which lost 0 bases and 2 bases, there was a span of 13 bases. Germline CDR1 reads ENHRY; CDR2 reads SYGVKD. The CDR3 sequence: CAISESVLHGNYGYTF. The CDR3 DNA sequence: TGTGCCATCAGTGAGTCGGTGCTTCACGGAAACTATGGCTACACCTTC.

The chain carries TRBV20-1 and TRBJ2-3, with D perhaps given as TRBD1 or TRBD2 (5 bases each). Germline V CDR1 and CDR2: DFQATT, SNEGSKA (reference sequence). The CDR3 length is 13 residues. V was trimmed by 6 bases and J by 3 bases, leaving 13 bases between them. The CDR3 nucleotides read TGCAGTGCCCGACTTGAGGGGACAGATACGCAGTATTTT. It specifies CSARLEGTDTQYF.

This chain joins TRBV7-2 and TRBJ1-5; possibly TRBD1 for D (5 bases). The CDR3 extends over 15 amino acids. CDR1 is SGHTA and CDR2 is FQGNSA in the germline V gene. Trimming removed 3 bases at V and 3 bases at J, with 12 bases between. In nucleotides, the CDR3 is TGTGCCAGCAGCTTTGGGACCAGGATCAATCAGCCCCAGCATTTT. It codes for CASSFGTRINQPQHF. Using reference TRBV7-2 and TRBJ1-5 for the parts outside the CDR3, the full variable domain is GAGVSQSPSNKVTEKGKDVELRCDPISGHTALYWYRQSLGQGLEFLIYFQGNSAPDKSGLPSDRFSAERTGGSVSTLTIQRTQQEDSAVYLCASSFGTRINQPQHFGDGTRLSIL.

This clonotype was recorded many times. DNA for the CDR3: TGTGCCAGCAGCCAAGATGGTGGGGGACGGACGAAGCAGTTCTTC. Residues: CASSQDGGGRTKQFF. This chain joins TRBV3-1 and TRBJ2-1; D is possibly TRBD1 or TRBD2 (5 bases each). The CDR3 extends over 15 amino acids. V lost 0 bases, J lost 11 bases, and 17 bases lay in between. CDR1 and CDR2 (germline): LGHDT, YNNKEL (reference sequence).

The chain is built from TRBV9 and TRBJ1-1; D uncertain. V shed 0 bases and J shed 3 bases, with 6 bases lying between them. This CDR3 comprises 13 residues. Germline V lookup: CDR1 SGDLS, CDR2 YYNGEE. The CDR3 DNA follows: TGTGCCAGCAGCGTAGTGGAGGACACTGAAGCTTTCTTT. Translating gives CASSVVEDTEAFF.

In this sample, this clonotype turned up many times. The chain has TRBV29-1 and TRBJ2-5; D might be TRBD1 (5 bases). From germline, CDR1 is SQVTM and CDR2 ANQGSEA. V dropped 5 bases and J dropped 5 bases, with 12 bases sitting between them. The CDR3 is made up of 12 amino acids. The CDR3 loop reads CSVWWGSETQYF. DNA of the CDR3: TGCAGCGTTTGGTGGGGCTCGGAGACCCAGTACTTC.

This clonotype showed up just a few times. The chain links TRBV19 to TRBJ2-3; D is uncertain. The CDR3 totals 12 residues. Germline V gene sequence: CDR1 LNHDA, CDR2 SQIVND (reference sequence). V lost 8 bases and J 3 bases, leaving 9 bases between the germline ends. CDR3 residues: CASQGWTDTQYF. CDR3 DNA sequence: TGTGCCAGTCAAGGTTGGACAGATACGCAGTATTTT.

Ten or more counts support this clonotype. This chain connects TRBV7-2 to TRBJ2-1; no firm D call. Trimming cost V 4 bases and J 2 bases, with 15 bases left between them. Per germline, CDR1 SGHTA and CDR2 FQGNSA. The CDR3 spans 16 residues. The CDR3 nucleotides are TGTGCCAGCAGCTCCAGTAGCCTCCTGACCTACAATGAGCAGTTCTTC. Translated: CASSSSSLLTYNEQFF.

The rearrangement joins TRBV4-3 to TRBJ2-1; D call uncertain. Trimming removed 0 bases at V and 4 bases at J, with 10 bases between. CDR1 and CDR2 from the germline V gene are LGHNA and YSLEER. The CDR3 sequence is 15 residues long. CDR3 sequence (DNA): TGCGCCAGCAGCCAAGATTTTAGCTATTACAATGAGCAGTTCTTC. It yields the protein CASSQDFSYYNEQFF.